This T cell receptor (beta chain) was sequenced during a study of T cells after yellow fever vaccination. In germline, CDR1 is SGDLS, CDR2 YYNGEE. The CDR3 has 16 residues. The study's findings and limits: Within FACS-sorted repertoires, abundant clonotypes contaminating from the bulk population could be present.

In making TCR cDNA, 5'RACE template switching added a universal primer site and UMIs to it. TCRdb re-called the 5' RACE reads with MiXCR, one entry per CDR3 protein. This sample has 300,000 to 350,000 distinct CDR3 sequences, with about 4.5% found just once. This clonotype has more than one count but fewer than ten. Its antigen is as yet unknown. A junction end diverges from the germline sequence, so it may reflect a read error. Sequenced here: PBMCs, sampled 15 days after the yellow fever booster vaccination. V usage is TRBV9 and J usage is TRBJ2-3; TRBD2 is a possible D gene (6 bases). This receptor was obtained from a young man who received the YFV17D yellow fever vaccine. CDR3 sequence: CASTSLGRGRTYTQYF. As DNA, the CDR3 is TGTGCCAGCACCTCTTTGGGGCGGGGCCGCACATATACGCAGTATTTT. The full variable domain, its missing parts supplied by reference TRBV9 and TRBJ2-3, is DSGVTQTPKHLITATGQRVTLRCSPRSGDLSVYWYQQSLDQGLQFLIQYYNGEERAKGNILERFSAQQFPDLHSELNLSSLELGDSALYFCASTSLGRGRTYTQYFGPGTRLTVL.